The clone carrying this TCR beta chain was counted only a few times. What it binds is unknown. These data come from a study of T-cell memory formation after mild COVID-19. Overall study context: Clusters of TCRs were largely donor specific. Study findings and constraints: Contracting CD4+ clones lay largely in CM and EM, with CD8+ ones residing in EMRA. Second-wave clones reaching peak frequency on day 37 lacked confirmed SARS-CoV-2 specificity.

One entry per CDR3 protein, called by TCRdb with MiXCR from the 5' RACE reads. The data show around 200,000 distinct CDR3 sequences, 27% seen once. The CDR3 consists of 14 residues. The ends were cut back, 6 bases at V and 0 bases at J, with 11 bases in the middle. Germline V gives CDR1 SQVTM, CDR2 ANQGSEA. The gene calls are TRBV29-1 and TRBJ2-2; D remains unclear. This TCR came from an adult woman who had mild COVID-19 (a few samples of this study predate the infection). Cell type and time point are not known. The sample was PBMCs or a T cell subset sorted from them (not recorded which). The CDR3 DNA reads as TGCAGCGTAAGCGACGGTGCGAACACCGGGGAGCTGTTTTTT. Its translation is CSVSDGANTGELFF.